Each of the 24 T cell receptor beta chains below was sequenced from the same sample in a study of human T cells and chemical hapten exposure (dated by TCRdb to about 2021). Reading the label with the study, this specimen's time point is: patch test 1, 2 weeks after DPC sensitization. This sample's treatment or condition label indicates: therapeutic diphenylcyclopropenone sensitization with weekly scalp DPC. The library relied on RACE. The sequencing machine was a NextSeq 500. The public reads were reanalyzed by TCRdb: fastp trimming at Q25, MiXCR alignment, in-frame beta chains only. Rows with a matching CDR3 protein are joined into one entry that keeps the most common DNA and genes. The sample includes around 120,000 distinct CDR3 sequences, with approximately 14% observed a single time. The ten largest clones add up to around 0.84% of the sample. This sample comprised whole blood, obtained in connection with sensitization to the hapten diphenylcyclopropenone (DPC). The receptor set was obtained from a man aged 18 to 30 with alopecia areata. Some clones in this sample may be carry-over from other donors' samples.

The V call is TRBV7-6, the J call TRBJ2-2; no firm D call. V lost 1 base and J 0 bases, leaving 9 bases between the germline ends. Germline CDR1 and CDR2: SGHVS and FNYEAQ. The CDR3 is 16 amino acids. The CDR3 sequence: CASSLGAQPNTGELFF. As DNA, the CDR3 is TGTGCCAGCAGCTTAGGCGCACAGCCGAACACCGGGGAGCTGTTTTTT.

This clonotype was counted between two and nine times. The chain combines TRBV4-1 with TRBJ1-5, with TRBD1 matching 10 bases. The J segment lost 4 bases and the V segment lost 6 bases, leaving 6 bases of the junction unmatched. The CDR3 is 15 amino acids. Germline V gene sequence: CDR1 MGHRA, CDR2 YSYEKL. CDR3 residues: CASRQTGGKNQPQHF. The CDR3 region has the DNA TGCGCCAGCAGACAGACAGGGGGCAAGAATCAGCCCCAGCATTTT.

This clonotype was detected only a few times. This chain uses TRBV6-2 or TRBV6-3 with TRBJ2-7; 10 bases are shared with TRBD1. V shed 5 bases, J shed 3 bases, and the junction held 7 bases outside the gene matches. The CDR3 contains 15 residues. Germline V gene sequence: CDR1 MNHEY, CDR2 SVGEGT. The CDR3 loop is CASSVTGGQFYEQYV. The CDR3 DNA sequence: TGTGCCAGCAGTGTGACAGGGGGCCAGTTCTACGAGCAGTACGTC.

DNA for the CDR3: TGCGCCAGCAGCCAAGCAAGGGGCCTCACAGATACGCAGTATTTT. Amino acids: CASSQARGLTDTQYF. The chain employs TRBV4-3 and TRBJ2-3; perhaps TRBD1 as D (5 bases). The germline gives CDR1 LGHNA, CDR2 YSLEER. Trimming took 1 base from V and 2 from J, leaving 10 bases between them. This CDR3 contains 15 residues.

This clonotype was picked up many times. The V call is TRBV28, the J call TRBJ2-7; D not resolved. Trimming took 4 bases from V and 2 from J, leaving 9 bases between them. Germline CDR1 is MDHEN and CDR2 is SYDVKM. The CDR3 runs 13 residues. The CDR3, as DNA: TGTGCCAGCAGTTCTCGGGTCACCTACGAGCAGTACTTC. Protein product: CASSSRVTYEQYF.

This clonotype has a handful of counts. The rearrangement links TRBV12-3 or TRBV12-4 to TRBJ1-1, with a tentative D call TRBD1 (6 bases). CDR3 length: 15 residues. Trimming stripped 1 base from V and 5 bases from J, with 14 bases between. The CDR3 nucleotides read TGTGCCAGCAGTTTAGTGGCCACAGGGAAAACTGAAGCTTTCTTT. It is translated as CASSLVATGKTEAFF.

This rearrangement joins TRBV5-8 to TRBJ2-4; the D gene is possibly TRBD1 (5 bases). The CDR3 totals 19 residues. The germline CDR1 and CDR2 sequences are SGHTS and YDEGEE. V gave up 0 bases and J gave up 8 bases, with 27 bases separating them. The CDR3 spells CASSLAKTGSGLSHHIQYF. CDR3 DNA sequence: TGTGCCAGCAGCTTGGCCAAAACAGGATCAGGGTTATCTCATCACATTCAGTACTTC.

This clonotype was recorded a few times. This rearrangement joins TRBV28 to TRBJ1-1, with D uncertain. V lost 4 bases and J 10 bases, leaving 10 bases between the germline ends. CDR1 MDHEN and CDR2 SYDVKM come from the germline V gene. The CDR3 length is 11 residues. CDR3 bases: TGTGCCAGCAGTTGGCCTGGGTTAGCTTTCTTT. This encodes CASSWPGLAFF.

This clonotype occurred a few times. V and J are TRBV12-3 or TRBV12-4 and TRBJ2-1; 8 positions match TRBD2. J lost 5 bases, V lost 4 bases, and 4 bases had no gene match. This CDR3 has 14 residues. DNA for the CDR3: TGTGCCAGCAGTTCGCGGGGGGACCACAATGAGCAGTTCTTC. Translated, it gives CASSSRGDHNEQFF.

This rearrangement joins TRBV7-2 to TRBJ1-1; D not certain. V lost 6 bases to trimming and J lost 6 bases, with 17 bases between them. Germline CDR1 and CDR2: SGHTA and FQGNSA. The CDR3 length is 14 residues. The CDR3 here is CASSSRPGNPEAFF. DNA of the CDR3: TGTGCCAGCAGTTCCAGGCCGGGCAACCCTGAAGCTTTCTTT.

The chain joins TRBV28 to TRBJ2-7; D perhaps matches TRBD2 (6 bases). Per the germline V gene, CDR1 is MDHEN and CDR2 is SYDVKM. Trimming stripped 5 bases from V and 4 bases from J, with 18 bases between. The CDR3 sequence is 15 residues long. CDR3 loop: CASSPPGLADYEQYF. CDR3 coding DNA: TGTGCCAGCAGTCCACCGGGACTGGCGGATTACGAGCAGTACTTC.

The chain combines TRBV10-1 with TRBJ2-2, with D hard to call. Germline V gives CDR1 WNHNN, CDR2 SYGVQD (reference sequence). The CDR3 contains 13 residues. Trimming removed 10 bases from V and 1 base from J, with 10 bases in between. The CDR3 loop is CATSTENTGELFF. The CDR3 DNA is TGCGCCACCTCGACGGAGAACACCGGGGAGCTGTTTTTT.

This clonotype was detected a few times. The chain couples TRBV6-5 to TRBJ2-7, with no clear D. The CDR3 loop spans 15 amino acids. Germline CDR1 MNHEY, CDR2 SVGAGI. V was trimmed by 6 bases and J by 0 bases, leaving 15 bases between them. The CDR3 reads CASSLGQSFSYEQYF. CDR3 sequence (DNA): TGTGCCAGCAGCCTAGGGCAATCCTTCTCCTACGAGCAGTACTTC.

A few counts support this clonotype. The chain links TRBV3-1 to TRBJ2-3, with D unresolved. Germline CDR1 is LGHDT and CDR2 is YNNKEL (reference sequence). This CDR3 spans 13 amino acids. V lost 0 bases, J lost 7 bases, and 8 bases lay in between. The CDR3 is CASSQDEANTQYF. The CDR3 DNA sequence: TGTGCCAGCAGCCAAGACGAGGCAAATACGCAGTATTTT.

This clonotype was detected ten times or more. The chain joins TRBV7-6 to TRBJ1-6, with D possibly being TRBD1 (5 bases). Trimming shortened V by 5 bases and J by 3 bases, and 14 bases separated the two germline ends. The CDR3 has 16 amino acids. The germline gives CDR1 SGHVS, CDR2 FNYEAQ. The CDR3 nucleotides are TGTGCCAGCAGCCGGAGGGCGGGGGGCTATAATTCACCCCTCCACTTT. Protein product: CASSRRAGGYNSPLHF. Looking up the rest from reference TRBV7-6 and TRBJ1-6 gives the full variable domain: GAGVSQSPRYKVTKRGQDVALRCDPISGHVSLYWYRQALGQGPEFLTYFNYEAQQDKSGLPNDRFSAERPEGSISTLTIQRTEQRDSAMYRCASSRRAGGYNSPLHFGNGTRLTVT.

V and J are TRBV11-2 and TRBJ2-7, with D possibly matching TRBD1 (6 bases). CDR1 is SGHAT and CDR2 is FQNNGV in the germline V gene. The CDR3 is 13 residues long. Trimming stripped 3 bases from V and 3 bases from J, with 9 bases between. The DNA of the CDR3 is TGTGCCAGCAGCTTGGGACACCTCTACGAGCAGTACGTC. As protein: CASSLGHLYEQYV.

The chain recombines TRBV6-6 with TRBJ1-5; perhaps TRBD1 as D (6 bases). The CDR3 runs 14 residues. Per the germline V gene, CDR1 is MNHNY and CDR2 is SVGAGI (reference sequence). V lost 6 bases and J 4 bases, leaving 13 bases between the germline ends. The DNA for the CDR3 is TGTGCCAGCAGAACGGACAGCCCAAATCAGCCCCAGCATTTT. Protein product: CASRTDSPNQPQHF.

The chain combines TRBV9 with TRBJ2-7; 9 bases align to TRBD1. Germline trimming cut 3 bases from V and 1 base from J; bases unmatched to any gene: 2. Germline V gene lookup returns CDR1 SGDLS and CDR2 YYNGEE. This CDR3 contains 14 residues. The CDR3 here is CASSGGQGSYEQYF. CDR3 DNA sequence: TGTGCCAGCAGCGGGGGACAGGGTTCCTACGAGCAGTACTTC.

Written as DNA, the CDR3 is TGTGCCAGCAGTTTTAAGGGGGGGAGTCATTACGAGCAGTACTTC. Translation: CASSFKGGSHYEQYF. J is TRBJ2-7 and V is TRBV27; possible D gene TRBD2, 7 bases. The CDR3 contains 15 residues. Per the germline V gene, CDR1 is MNHEY and CDR2 is SMNVEV (reference sequence). Trimming stripped 3 bases from V and 4 bases from J, with 16 bases between.

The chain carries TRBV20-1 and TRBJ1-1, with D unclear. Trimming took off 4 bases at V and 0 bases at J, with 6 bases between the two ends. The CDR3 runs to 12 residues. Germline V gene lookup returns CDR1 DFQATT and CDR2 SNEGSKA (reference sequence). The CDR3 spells CSAKILNTEAFF. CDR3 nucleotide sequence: TGCAGTGCTAAAATCTTGAACACTGAAGCTTTCTTT.

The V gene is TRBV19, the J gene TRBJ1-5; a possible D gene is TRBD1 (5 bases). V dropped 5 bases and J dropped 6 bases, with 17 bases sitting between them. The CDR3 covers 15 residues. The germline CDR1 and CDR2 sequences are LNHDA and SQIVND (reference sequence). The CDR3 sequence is CASSLQFQGVQPQHF. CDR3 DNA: TGTGCCAGTAGTTTGCAATTTCAGGGCGTTCAGCCCCAGCATTTT.

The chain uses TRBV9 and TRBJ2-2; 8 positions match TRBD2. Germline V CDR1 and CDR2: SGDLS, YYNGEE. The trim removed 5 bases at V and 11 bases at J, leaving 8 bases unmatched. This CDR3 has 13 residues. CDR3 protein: CASRSAGGGELFF. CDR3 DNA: TGTGCCAGCAGGAGCGCGGGGGGAGGAGAGCTGTTTTTT.

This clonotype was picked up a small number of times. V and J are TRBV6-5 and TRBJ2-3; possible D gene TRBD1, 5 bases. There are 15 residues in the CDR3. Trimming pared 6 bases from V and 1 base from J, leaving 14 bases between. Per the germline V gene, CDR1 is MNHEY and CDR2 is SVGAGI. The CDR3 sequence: CASSSEQGGTDTQYF. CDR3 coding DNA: TGTGCCAGCAGCTCAGAACAAGGGGGCACAGATACGCAGTATTTT.

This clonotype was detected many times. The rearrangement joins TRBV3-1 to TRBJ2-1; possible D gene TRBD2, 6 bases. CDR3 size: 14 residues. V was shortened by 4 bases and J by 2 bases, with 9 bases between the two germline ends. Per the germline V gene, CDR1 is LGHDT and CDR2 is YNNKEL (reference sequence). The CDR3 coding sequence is TGTGCCAGCAGCCCCGGGGGTACCTACAATGAGCAGTTCTTC. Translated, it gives CASSPGGTYNEQFF.